The TCR beta chain described here comes from a study of technical replicates of blood from several donors. This clone was seen once. The CDR3 is made up of 15 amino acids. V lost 0 bases and J lost 5, with 10 bases in between. CDR1 and CDR2 from the germline V gene are MNHEY and SVGAGI. The method was immunoSEQ multiplex PCR; TCRdb's version includes in-frame clones alone and lacks a portion of them. The table includes 60,000 to 65,000 clones, around 86% detected once. The chain has TRBV6-5 and TRBJ2-2; a weak D match, TRBD1 (5 bases). Material for sequencing was PBMCs. This TCR came from a human donor in good health. Some clones in this sample may be carry-over from other donors' samples. This CDR3 is CASSYSVGHTGELFF. In DNA form, the CDR3 reads TGTGCCAGCAGTTACTCGGTGGGGCATACCGGGGAGCTGTTTTTT.